Listed below are T cell receptor beta chains from one sample, sequenced in a study of T-cell memory formation after mild COVID-19. TCRdb reprocessed the 5' RACE reads via MiXCR and lists one record per CDR3 protein. The sample includes about 440,000 distinct CDR3 sequences, 20% seen only once; the top ten take 7.5% to 10%. Material for sequencing was PBMCs or a T cell subset sorted from them (not recorded which). The receptors stem from an adult woman who had mild COVID-19 (a few samples of this study predate the infection). Cell type and time point are not known. CDR3s include the opening cysteine and the closing phenylalanine or tryptophan. The order of the fields is J gene, D gene, V gene, clone size, CDR3 DNA, CDR3 protein. A D gene is named only where the DNA matches it firmly. Size is stated for part of the rows, as once, few or many counts, or as a class when the clone is expanded.

j_gene: TRBJ1-1
d_gene: TRBD1
v_gene: TRBV12-3/TRBV12-4
abundance: few
CDR3nt: TGTGCCAGCAGTTTAGGGGCTAGAGGGGGCGGAGGGACTGAAGCTTTCTTT
CDR3aa: CASSLGARGGGGTEAFF

j_gene: TRBJ1-5
d_gene: -
v_gene: TRBV2
abundance: many
CDR3nt: TGTGCCAGCAGTGAAGCGCGAGGGGCCGGTTCCCAGCATTTT
CDR3aa: CASSEARGAGSQHF

j_gene: TRBJ2-5
d_gene: -
v_gene: TRBV6-1
abundance: few
CDR3nt: TGTGCCAGCAGTGAAGCCCCCATCGGGACCCAGTACTTC
CDR3aa: CASSEAPIGTQYF

j_gene: TRBJ2-5
d_gene: -
v_gene: TRBV12-3/TRBV12-4
abundance: many
CDR3nt: TGTGCCAGCAGTTTCCCGGGTTTGCAAGAGACCCAGTACTTC
CDR3aa: CASSFPGLQETQYF

j_gene: TRBJ2-2
d_gene: -
v_gene: TRBV7-8
abundance: few
CDR3nt: TGTGCCAGCAGCCACACTTTTGGTGCCGGGGAGCTGTTTTTT
CDR3aa: CASSHTFGAGELFF

j_gene: TRBJ2-2
d_gene: -
v_gene: TRBV7-2
abundance: -
CDR3nt: TGTGCCAGCAGCTTAGACAGGGACACCGGGGAGCTGTTTTTT
CDR3aa: CASSLDRDTGELFF

j_gene: TRBJ1-2
d_gene: -
v_gene: TRBV9
abundance: -
CDR3nt: TGTGCCAGCAGCCCGTCGCTGCCGGGCTATGGCTACACCTTC
CDR3aa: CASSPSLPGYGYTF

j_gene: TRBJ1-4
d_gene: -
v_gene: TRBV5-5
abundance: few
CDR3nt: TGTGCCAGCAGCCATGACCCGGGGGCTAATGAAAAACTGTTTTTT
CDR3aa: CASSHDPGANEKLFF

j_gene: TRBJ1-5
d_gene: -
v_gene: TRBV10-3
abundance: -
CDR3nt: TGTGCCACTGCCCTTCAAGGTCAGCCCCAGCATTTT
CDR3aa: CATALQGQPQHF

j_gene: TRBJ2-7
d_gene: -
v_gene: TRBV9
abundance: few
CDR3nt: TGTGCCAGCAGCGGGGACGGTATCTACGAGCAGTACTTC
CDR3aa: CASSGDGIYEQYF